The present entry profiles one T cell receptor beta chain with its context. The sample originates from a study of blood T cell repertoires in COVID-19. Study overall: The samples span acute and convalescent COVID-19 from the United States, Italy and Spain. Sample material is recorded as cDNA or gDNA derived from T cells, B-cell-depleted T cells, or PBMCs.

Per the study methods: Estimated nucleated cell counts came from reference gene primer amplification. Here immunoSEQ multiplex PCR was the method, and the copy in TCRdb shows in-frame clones only, minus some. For V, J and clone size, that table is used; D and trimming come from the DNA. Among just over 650,000 clones listed, about 90% were seen once. The germline V and J ends were trimmed by 2 bases and 2 bases, with 9 bases remaining between them. This CDR3 has 14 amino acids. Germline assignment: CDR1 MNHEY and CDR2 SVGAGI. Sequenced sample: peripheral blood. The chain couples TRBV6-5 to TRBJ2-5; D is unclear. This receptor was taken from a woman aged 18 to 35 with acute or convalescent COVID-19. The CDR3 here is CASSYEISQETQYF. In DNA, the CDR3 is TGTGCCAGCAGTTACGAGATAAGTCAAGAGACCCAGTACTTC.